The source of this TCR beta chain is a study of blood T cell repertoires in COVID-19. In the original workflow: Amplification of reference gene primers was used by the study to estimate nucleated cell counts. The protocol was immunoSEQ multiplex PCR, while the TCRdb copy is restricted to in-frame clones and leaves out a portion. V and J calls and clone size are given by that table; D and trimming were obtained from the DNA. The table records about 26,000 clones, around 90% of them present only once. The germline V and J ends were trimmed by 5 bases and 10 bases, with 16 bases remaining between them. The length of the CDR3 is 12 residues. From germline, CDR1 is SQVTM and CDR2 ANQGSEA.

The receptor comes from a man in his 70s with acute or convalescent COVID-19. The chain employs TRBV29-1 and TRBJ2-3; TRBD1 is a possible D gene (6 bases). Material for sequencing was peripheral blood. CDR3 in DNA: TGCAGCGTTCCCCCCAACCCAGGGGCGCAGTATTTT. It encodes CSVPPNPGAQYF.